The present T cell receptor beta chain was sequenced within a study of OX40 agonist ivuxolimab in advanced cancers. Generated by immunoSEQ multiplex PCR, the TCRdb table keeps only in-frame clones and is missing some. The sample yields roughly 86,000 clones, 85% to 90% seen once. CDR1 is MRHNA and CDR2 is SNTAGT in the germline V gene. The CDR3 totals 16 residues. J gave up 3 bases and V 0 bases, and 3 bases lay outside the gene matches. Anyone with autoimmune disease history or systemic immunosuppression was excluded. The sample was CD4+ or CD8+ T cells sorted from blood, taken in a trial of the OX40 agonist ivuxolimab. This TCR was recovered from an adult with an advanced solid tumor such as melanoma, head and neck, liver or kidney cancer. The rearrangement links TRBV6-4 to TRBJ2-1; 9 positions agree with TRBD2. Here the CDR3 reads CASSDSRTSDYNEQFF. CDR3 nucleotide sequence: TGTGCCAGCAGTGACTCTAGGACTAGCGACTACAATGAGCAGTTCTTC.